These T cell receptor beta chains were read from a single sample in a study of siplizumab effects on memory and regulatory T cells. Produced via immunoSEQ multiplex PCR; TCRdb's table is partial and in-frame only. The table lists about 40,000 clones, around 89% of them singletons. The sample taken for sequencing was naive CD4+ T cells sorted from blood. The receptors here all came from a human donor in good health. Each CDR3 is given with its conserved first and last residue. The order of the fields is D gene, J gene, CDR3 length, V gene, clone size, CDR3 protein, CDR3 DNA. D genes are given only for firm matches. Size values are once, few and many counts, or a class for expanded clones, and some rows have none.

NA TRBJ1-5 14 TRBV18 NA CASSPGGINQPQHF TGTGCCAGCTCACCTGGTGGAATAAATCAGCCCCAGCATTTT
NA TRBJ2-3 15 TRBV10-1 NA CASSEQGDGTDTQYF TGCGCCAGCAGTGAGCAGGGTGATGGCACAGATACGCAGTATTTT
TRBD2 TRBJ2-7 16 TRBV28 NA CASRPPGQAPGGKQYF TGTGCCAGCAGACCCCCGGGCCAGGCCCCGGGGGGTAAGCAGTACTTC
NA TRBJ2-5 16 TRBV4-2 NA CASKASWGTPSETQYF TGTGCCAGCAAAGCCTCTTGGGGCACGCCAAGTGAGACCCAGTACTTC
TRBD2 TRBJ2-3 15 TRBV5-1 NA CASSWAGLAGDTQYF TGCGCCAGCAGCTGGGCGGGACTAGCGGGAGATACGCAGTATTTT
NA TRBJ2-4 14 TRBV13 NA CASSLGLAKNIQYF TGTGCCAGCAGCTTGGGACTAGCCAAAAACATTCAGTACTTC
TRBD1 TRBJ1-2 14 TRBV6-5 NA CASGTGRPYYGYTF TGTGCCAGTGGGACAGGGAGGCCTTACTATGGCTACACCTTC
TRBD1 TRBJ2-7 13 TRBV11-3 NA CASSPDRGYEQYF TGTGCCAGCAGCCCCGACAGGGGCTACGAGCAGTACTTC
NA TRBJ1-1 13 TRBV11-2 NA CASSSSWGTEAFF TGTGCCAGCAGCTCTAGCTGGGGCACTGAAGCTTTCTTT
TRBD2 TRBJ2-1 13 TRBV9 NA CASSSGPYNEQFF TGTGCCAGTTCTAGCGGCCCCTACAATGAGCAGTTCTTC
TRBD2 TRBJ2-1 18 TRBV7-9 NA CASSLRLAGGRSYNEQFF TGTGCCAGCAGCTTGCGACTAGCGGGAGGCCGCTCCTACAATGAGCAGTTCTTC
NA TRBJ1-6 17 TRBV27 NA CASSLGGASSYNSPLHF TGTGCCAGCAGTCTCGGGGGTGCTAGCTCCTATAATTCACCCCTCCACTTT
TRBD1 TRBJ2-5 15 TRBV18 once CASSQRQGPQETQYF TGTGCCAGCTCACAAAGACAGGGGCCCCAAGAGACCCAGTACTTC
NA TRBJ1-6 15 TRBV9 NA CASSVSLQDNSPLHF TGTGCCAGCAGCGTGTCACTGCAGGATAATTCACCCCTCCACTTT
NA TRBJ2-3 16 TRBV2 NA CASRTGPGTGTDTQYF TGTGCCAGCAGGACGGGCCCCGGGACCGGGACAGATACGCAGTATTTT
NA TRBJ1-4 14 TRBV9 NA CASSITVLGEKLFF TGTGCCAGCAGCATCACGGTTCTCGGTGAAAAACTGTTTTTT
TRBD2 TRBJ2-1 18 TRBV10-2 NA CASSEGLAGTSSYNEQFF TGCGCCAGCAGTGAAGGGCTAGCGGGGACCTCATCCTACAATGAGCAGTTCTTC
NA TRBJ2-1 13 TRBV9 NA CASSGVSYNEQFF TGTGCCAGCAGCGGCGTCAGTTACAATGAGCAGTTCTTC
NA TRBJ2-3 14 TRBV6-1 NA CASKIDRGTDTQYF TGTGCCAGCAAAATCGACAGAGGCACAGATACGCAGTATTTT
NA TRBJ2-5 17 TRBV7-9 NA CASSLVGGLPRQETQYF TGTGCCAGCAGCTTAGTGGGGGGACTGCCACGTCAGGAGACCCAGTACTTC
NA TRBJ1-4 16 TRBV29-1 NA CSVTGISAATNEKLFF TGCAGCGTGACTGGGATCTCTGCGGCAACTAATGAAAAACTGTTTTTT
NA TRBJ2-5 11 TRBV29-1 NA CSVEGFETQYF TGCAGCGTCGAGGGATTTGAGACCCAGTACTTC
NA TRBJ2-7 15 TRBV25-1 NA CASSPMGGLTYEQYF TGTGCCAGCAGTCCCATGGGGGGGCTAACCTACGAGCAGTACTTC
TRBD2 TRBJ2-3 16 TRBV4-1 NA CASTGGGRGGTDTQYF TGCGCCAGCACTGGGGGCGGGAGGGGAGGGACAGATACGCAGTATTTT
NA TRBJ2-5 11 TRBV6-5 NA CASSSLETQYF TGTGCCAGCAGTTCCCTAGAGACCCAGTACTTC
TRBD1 TRBJ2-7 16 TRBV27 once CASSLSVGQRSYEQYF TGTGCCAGCAGTTTATCGGTGGGACAGAGATCCTACGAGCAGTACTTC
NA TRBJ2-7 12 TRBV28 NA CASSSGVVEQYF TGTGCCAGCAGTTCAGGGGTCGTCGAGCAGTACTTC
TRBD1 TRBJ2-7 14 TRBV25-1 NA CASSRQGWSDEQYF TGTGCCAGCAGCCGACAGGGTTGGTCAGACGAGCAGTACTTC
TRBD2 TRBJ2-5 16 TRBV5-1 NA CASSPPGLAGGETQYF TGCGCCAGCAGCCCGCCGGGACTAGCGGGGGGAGAGACCCAGTACTTC
TRBD2 TRBJ2-1 15 TRBV11-2 NA CASSLDGLADNEQFF TGTGCCAGCAGCTTAGATGGACTAGCAGACAATGAGCAGTTCTTC
TRBD2 TRBJ2-7 14 TRBV2 NA CASIWGRATFEQYF TGTGCCAGCATCTGGGGGAGGGCTACCTTTGAGCAGTACTTC
NA TRBJ1-4 14 TRBV6-5 NA CASRNGRGVEKLFF TGTGCCAGCAGAAATGGTAGGGGGGTAGAAAAACTGTTTTTT